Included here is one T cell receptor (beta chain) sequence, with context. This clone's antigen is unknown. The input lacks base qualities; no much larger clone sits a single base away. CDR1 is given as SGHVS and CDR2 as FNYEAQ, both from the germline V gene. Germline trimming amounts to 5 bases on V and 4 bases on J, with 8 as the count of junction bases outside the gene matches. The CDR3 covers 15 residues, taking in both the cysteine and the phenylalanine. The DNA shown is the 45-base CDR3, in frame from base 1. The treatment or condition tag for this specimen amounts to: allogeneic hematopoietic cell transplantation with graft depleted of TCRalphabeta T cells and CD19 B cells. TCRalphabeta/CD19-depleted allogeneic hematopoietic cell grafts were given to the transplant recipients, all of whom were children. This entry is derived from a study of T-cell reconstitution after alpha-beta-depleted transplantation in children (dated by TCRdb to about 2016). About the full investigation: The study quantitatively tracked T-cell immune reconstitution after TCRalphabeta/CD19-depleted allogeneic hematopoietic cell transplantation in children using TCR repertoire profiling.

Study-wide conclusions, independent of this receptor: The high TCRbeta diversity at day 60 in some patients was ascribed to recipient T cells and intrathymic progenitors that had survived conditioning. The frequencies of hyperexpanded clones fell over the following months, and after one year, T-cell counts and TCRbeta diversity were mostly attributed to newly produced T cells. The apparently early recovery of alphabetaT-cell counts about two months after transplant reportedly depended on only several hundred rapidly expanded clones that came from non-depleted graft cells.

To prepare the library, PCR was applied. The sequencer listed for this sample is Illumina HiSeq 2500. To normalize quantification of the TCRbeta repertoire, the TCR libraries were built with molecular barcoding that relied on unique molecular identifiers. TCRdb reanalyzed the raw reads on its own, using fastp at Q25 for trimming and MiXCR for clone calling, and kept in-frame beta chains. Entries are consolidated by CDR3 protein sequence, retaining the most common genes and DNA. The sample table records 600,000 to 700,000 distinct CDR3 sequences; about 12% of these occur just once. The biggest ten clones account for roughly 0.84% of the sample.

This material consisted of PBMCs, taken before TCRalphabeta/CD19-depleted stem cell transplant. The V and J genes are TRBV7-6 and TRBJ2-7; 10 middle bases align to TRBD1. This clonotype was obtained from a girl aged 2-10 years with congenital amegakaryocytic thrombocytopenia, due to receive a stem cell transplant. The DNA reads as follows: TGTGCCAGCAGCCCCTCCGGGACAGGGGTTTACGAGCAGTACTTC. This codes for CASSPSGTGVYEQYF.